Detailed here is one T cell receptor (beta chain). Its antigen remains unknown. These data come from a study of T cell responses to AZD1222 COVID-19 vaccine. Study outcomes and limitations: Donor demographics were predominantly white British with a female majority; clonal diversity may be underestimated. Reports say nearly half of spike-specific TCRs go after unmutated variant regions.

Sequencing used immunoSEQ multiplex PCR; TCRdb keeps in-frame clones, though not all of them. The sample carries about 200,000 clones, approximately 94% recorded once. The CDR3 loop spans 15 amino acids. After removal of 1 base from V and 2 bases from J, the junction contained 3 bases not matched to a gene. Germline V CDR1 and CDR2: SGHRS, YFSETQ. The chain recombines TRBV5-1 with TRBJ2-5; 9 bases match TRBD2. Sequences were derived from peripheral blood, sampled 28 days after the second AZD1222 dose. This sequence originates from an adult who received the AZD1222 COVID-19 vaccine. The CDR3 region is CASSLPSGDQETQYF. CDR3 nucleotides: TGCGCCAGCAGCTTGCCTAGCGGGGATCAAGAGACCCAGTACTTC.